The 20 T cell receptor beta chains below all came from one sample that was sequenced in a study of T cells after yellow fever vaccination. TCRdb re-analysed the 5' RACE reads in MiXCR, keeping a single row per CDR3 protein. The sample holds about 500,000 distinct CDR3 sequences; roughly a sixth are singletons and the top ten take around 15%. The sample here was PBMCs, taken about 5 days after the first yellow fever vaccination. These receptors were obtained from a man younger than 35 who received the YFV17D yellow fever vaccine.

The chain employs TRBV10-3 and TRBJ2-5; D remains unclear. The ends were cut back, 3 bases at V and 2 bases at J, with 13 bases in the middle. CDR1 is ENHRY, CDR2 SYGVKD, per germline. The CDR3 has 15 amino acids. CDR3 in DNA: TGTGCCATCAGTGAAAATCAGGTTTCTCAAGAGACCCAGTACTTC. This sequence encodes CAISENQVSQETQYF.

The chain links TRBV7-2 to TRBJ2-2; D might be TRBD1 (5 bases). V lost 9 bases, J lost 9 bases, and 20 bases lay in between. Per germline, CDR1 SGHTA and CDR2 FQGNSA. CDR3 length: 14 residues. The chain's CDR3 is CARPLGETHRELFF. The CDR3 DNA sequence: TGTGCCAGGCCTTTAGGGGAAACCCACCGGGAGCTGTTTTTT. Together with reference TRBV7-2 and TRBJ2-2, the CDR3 gives the full variable domain: GAGVSQSPSNKVTEKGKDVELRCDPISGHTALYWYRQSLGQGLEFLIYFQGNSAPDKSGLPSDRFSAERTGGSVSTLTIQRTQQEDSAVYLCARPLGETHRELFFGEGSRLTVL.

There are a few counts of this clonotype. V usage is TRBV19 and J usage is TRBJ2-5; D is possibly TRBD1 or TRBD2 (6 bases each). The V end was cut by 6 bases, the J end by 0 bases, with 17 bases between. CDR1 and CDR2 from the germline V gene are LNHDA and SQIVND (reference sequence). The CDR3 loop spans 16 amino acids. This CDR3 reads CASSPNGGWYQETQYF. DNA of the CDR3: TGTGCCAGTAGCCCTAACGGGGGCTGGTACCAAGAGACCCAGTACTTC. Full variable domain (outside the CDR3, taken from reference TRBV19 and TRBJ2-5): DGGITQSPKYLFRKEGQNVTLSCEQNLNHDAMYWYRQDPGQGLRLIYYSQIVNDFQKGDIAEGYSVSREKKESFPLTVTSAQKNPTAFYLCASSPNGGWYQETQYFGPGTRLLVL.

A few counts support this clonotype. V usage is TRBV7-2 and J usage is TRBJ2-5; 10 bases are shared with TRBD2. Germline-derived CDR1 and CDR2 are SGHTA and FQGNSA. J lost 2 bases, V lost 0 bases, and 6 bases had no gene match. This CDR3 has 17 amino acids. CDR3 DNA: TGTGCCAGCAGCTTAGCGGAAACTAGCGGGGTTCAAGAGACCCAGTACTTC. Amino acid sequence: CASSLAETSGVQETQYF.

Only a few counts were recorded for this clonotype. V and J are TRBV7-2 and TRBJ2-3; D gene ambiguous. The CDR3 runs to 12 residues. Germline V gene sequence: CDR1 SGHTA, CDR2 FQGNSA. V lost 2 bases and J lost 4, with 4 bases in between. CDR3 in amino acids: CASSLNPDTQYF. CDR3 coding DNA: TGTGCCAGCAGCTTAAATCCAGATACGCAGTATTTT. Looking up the rest from reference TRBV7-2 and TRBJ2-3 gives the full variable domain: GAGVSQSPSNKVTEKGKDVELRCDPISGHTALYWYRQSLGQGLEFLIYFQGNSAPDKSGLPSDRFSAERTGGSVSTLTIQRTQQEDSAVYLCASSLNPDTQYFGPGTRLTVL.

This clonotype showed up just a few times. The V gene is TRBV6-1, the J gene TRBJ2-5; 9 positions match TRBD2. The CDR3 loop spans 14 amino acids. CDR1 and CDR2 from the germline V gene are MNHNS and SASEGT. V dropped 7 bases and J dropped 3; count of bases not matched to a gene: 6. CDR3 amino acids: CASTLRGGEETQYF. The CDR3 nucleotides read TGTGCCAGCACCCTCCGCGGGGGGGAAGAGACCCAGTACTTC.

The chain uses TRBV6-5 and TRBJ1-5; D might be TRBD1 (6 bases). V was clipped by 0 bases and J by 0 bases, with 15 bases between them. The V gene's germline CDR1 is MNHEY and CDR2 SVGAGI. CDR3 length: 18 amino acids. The CDR3 bases are TGTGCCAGCAGTTACTCGCTCCCGGGGGCAGATAGCAATCAGCCCCAGCATTTT. Its protein product is CASSYSLPGADSNQPQHF.

The rearrangement links TRBV12-3 or TRBV12-4 to TRBJ2-1; 8 nucleotides agree with TRBD2. The CDR3 consists of 15 residues. V lost 6 bases and J lost 6; bases outside the gene matches: 10. The CDR3 DNA reads TGTGCCAGCAGGACACGGGGGGGCCAACGCAATGAGCAGTTCTTC. This codes for CASRTRGGQRNEQFF.

This clonotype was seen a few times. The genes are TRBV4-2 and TRBJ1-2, with TRBD1 as a possible D gene (5 bases). The CDR3 is made up of 15 amino acids. Germline assignment: CDR1 LGHNA and CDR2 YNFKEQ. V was pared by 0 bases and J by 8 bases, with 16 bases between. The CDR3 DNA sequence: TGTGCCAGCAGCCAAGACAGGGCCCTGGGCCTGGGCTACACCTTC. This codes for CASSQDRALGLGYTF.

The chain couples TRBV20-1 to TRBJ2-3; tentatively, D is TRBD1 or TRBD2 (5 bases each). The CDR3 is made up of 15 amino acids. Trimming stripped 0 bases from V and 4 bases from J, with 14 bases between. The germline V gene encodes CDR1 DFQATT and CDR2 SNEGSKA (reference sequence). In DNA form, the CDR3 reads TGCAGTGCTAGAGAAGGGGTCGGGGTCTCAGATACGCAGTATTTT. It codes for CSAREGVGVSDTQYF.

This clonotype was counted only a few times. This chain joins TRBV5-1 and TRBJ1-2, with no clear D. Germline V gene data show CDR1 as SGHRS and CDR2 as YFSETQ. This CDR3 comprises 14 residues. Between the trimmed V and J ends, which lost 0 bases and 4 bases, there was a span of 10 bases. The CDR3 DNA is TGCGCCAGCAGCTTGGCGGTGGGTAGCTATGGCTACACCTTC. Translating it yields CASSLAVGSYGYTF.

The J gene is TRBJ1-1, the V gene TRBV6-5; D unresolved. V was pared by 4 bases and J by 6 bases, with 15 bases between. Germline assignment: CDR1 MNHEY and CDR2 SVGAGI. The CDR3 sequence is 14 residues long. The CDR3 DNA reads as TGTGCCAGCAGTTGGACGCTGAGACTTGCTGAAGCTTTCTTT. This codes for CASSWTLRLAEAFF.

The chain is built from TRBV7-9 and TRBJ2-3; tentative D call: TRBD2 (5 bases). The V and J ends lost 10 bases and 2 bases respectively, with 16 bases between them. There are 14 residues in the CDR3. CDR1 is SEHNR and CDR2 is FQNEAQ in the germline V gene (reference sequence). CDR3 DNA: TGTGCCATCAGTCCCGGGGTCTACACAGATACGCAGTATTTT. It yields the protein CAISPGVYTDTQYF.

V and J are TRBV9 and TRBJ2-5; D may be TRBD1 (6 bases). Trimming removed 3 bases at V and 2 bases at J, with 11 bases between. The germline CDR1 and CDR2 sequences are SGDLS and YYNGEE. The CDR3 totals 14 residues. The DNA for the CDR3 is TGTGCCAGCAGCGAAGCAGGGGTACAAGAGACCCAGTACTTC. Translated, it gives CASSEAGVQETQYF.

This clonotype has just a few counts. This chain links TRBV3-1 with TRBJ1-2, with a possible D match to TRBD1 (5 bases). Germline V CDR1 and CDR2: LGHDT, YNNKEL (reference sequence). The CDR3 has 13 amino acids. Trimming removed 4 bases at V and 4 bases at J, with 10 bases between. The DNA for the CDR3 is TGTGCCAGCAGCCGGGGGGAAGTCTATGGCTACACCTTC. Its protein is CASSRGEVYGYTF.

The rearrangement joins TRBV7-2 to TRBJ2-5; 9 bases map to TRBD2. Germline CDR1 reads SGHTA; CDR2 reads FQGNSA. CDR3 length equals 14 residues. V lost 7 bases, J lost 4 bases, and 7 bases stayed unmatched. The CDR3 protein is CASNRGLAVETQYF. The CDR3, as DNA: TGTGCCAGCAACCGGGGACTAGCTGTAGAGACCCAGTACTTC.

This clonotype appeared a few times. The gene calls are TRBV29-1 and TRBJ1-2; TRBD1 aligns across 8 bases. From germline, CDR1 is SQVTM and CDR2 ANQGSEA. V was pared by 7 bases and J by 6 bases, with 7 bases of the junction left unmatched. The CDR3 has 12 amino acids. CDR3 sequence (DNA): TGCAGCGCGTCAGGGGGCGAGGATGGCTACACCTTC. Encoded protein: CSASGGEDGYTF. Looking up the rest from reference TRBV29-1 and TRBJ1-2 gives the full variable domain: SAVISQKPSRDICQRGTSLTIQCQVDSQVTMMFWYRQQPGQSLTLIATANQGSEATYESGFVIDKFPISRPNLTFSTLTVSNMSPEDSSIYLCSASGGEDGYTFGSGTRLTVV.

This clonotype has just a few counts. The chain recombines TRBV10-3 with TRBJ1-4, with no clear D. This CDR3 has 12 amino acids. Germline CDR1 ENHRY, CDR2 SYGVKD. V lost 4 bases to trimming and J lost 2 bases, with 2 bases between them. As DNA, the CDR3 is TGTGCCATCAGTGCTACTAATGAAAAACTGTTTTTT. Translated, it gives CAISATNEKLFF.

This clonotype appeared many times. This chain uses TRBV20-1 with TRBJ1-5; the match to TRBD1 covers 7 bases. With V trimmed by 3 bases and J by 6 bases, 8 bases remained unmatched. The CDR3 runs to 14 residues. Germline loops: CDR1 DFQATT, CDR2 SNEGSKA (reference sequence). CDR3 sequence: CSARPDRRSQPQHF. The CDR3 region has the DNA TGCAGTGCTAGGCCGGACAGGAGGAGTCAGCCCCAGCATTTT.

This sequence joins TRBV12-3 or TRBV12-4 and TRBJ2-2; TRBD2 matches at 8 bases. J gave up 4 bases and V 3 bases, and 4 bases lay outside the gene matches. The CDR3 consists of 15 residues. CDR3 DNA: TGTGCCAGCAGTTTTTGGAGCGGGGGCACCGGGGAGCTGTTTTTT. As protein: CASSFWSGGTGELFF.